The entry below gives a single T cell receptor beta chain sequence along with its context. The sample belongs to a study of cytomegalovirus exposure and HLA in healthy donors. Study-wide background: Around 190 million T cells yielded roughly 100 million unique TCR beta sequences, as an earlier analysis found.

PCR primers comprised 60 Vbeta and 13 Jbeta primers. Only in-frame clones appear in the TCRdb table, and some are missing; sequencing was by immunoSEQ multiplex PCR. The sample holds around 150,000 clones, 80% seen once. The sample consisted of PBMCs. The source of this sequence is a man in his fifties in good health and CMV-seronegative.

CDR3 bases: TGCAGCGTTGAAGAACGGGACAGGGCCCACGAGCAGTACTTC. It encodes CSVEERDRAHEQYF. The chain uses TRBV29-1 and TRBJ2-7, with 9 bases identical to TRBD1. The CDR3 has 14 amino acids. Germline V gene lookup returns CDR1 SQVTM and CDR2 ANQGSEA. Unmatched junction bases numbered 5, after V lost 0 bases and J lost 5 bases.